This TCR beta chain originates from a study of blood T cell repertoires in COVID-19. Clones were sequenced by immunoSEQ multiplex PCR, and TCRdb holds only the in-frame ones, with some missing. The sample comprises roughly 46,000 clones, 85% to 90% of which are singletons, and about a sixth rests with the top ten. The V gene's germline CDR1 is LGHDT and CDR2 YNNKEL (reference sequence). V dropped 1 base and J dropped 2; count of bases not matched to a gene: 0. This CDR3 has 17 amino acids. This TCR was sampled from a human donor in a cohort sampled during active COVID-19. The specimen sequenced was peripheral blood. The J gene is TRBJ2-1, the V gene TRBV3-1 (or the pseudogene TRBV3-2), with 15 nucleotides matching TRBD2. CDR3 region: CASSQGTSGGAYNEQFF. The CDR3 coding sequence is TGTGCCAGCAGCCAAGGGACTAGCGGGGGGGCCTACAATGAGCAGTTCTTC.